One sample yielded the 27 T cell receptor beta chains listed below, sequenced in a study of T cells in Graves' hyperthyroidism and ophthalmopathy. TCR beta CDR3 sequences were amplified from RNA transcripts. The HTBI primer set was used in a first-round RT-PCR of the TCR CDR3. TCRdb reprocessed the multiplex PCR reads with MiXCR, giving one entry per CDR3 protein. The table shows around 520,000 distinct CDR3 sequences, with approximately 25% occurring only once. Material: blood. The receptors shown here come from a woman younger than 45 with Graves' ophthalmopathy.

The V gene is TRBV3-1, the J gene TRBJ1-5, with 7 bases fitting TRBD1. The V gene's germline CDR1 is LGHDT and CDR2 YNNKEL (reference sequence). This CDR3 spans 17 amino acids. V was pared by 3 bases and J by 2 bases, with 10 bases of the junction left unmatched. In DNA form, the CDR3 reads TGTGCCAGCAGCCAGGGCAGGGGGAAAGGGGGCAATCAGCCCCAGCATTTT. It codes for CASSQGRGKGGNQPQHF.

The chain combines TRBV7-2 with TRBJ1-5; D perhaps matches TRBD1 (5 bases). Looked up from germline, CDR1 is SGHTA and CDR2 is FQGNSA. This CDR3 has 15 residues. V was shortened by 5 bases and J by 9 bases, with 20 bases between the two germline ends. CDR3 bases: TGTGCCAGCAGCCGAGGGGCCAGCATCTTCGCGCCCCAGCATTTT. Translating it yields CASSRGASIFAPQHF.

This clonotype occurred many times. The gene calls are TRBV9 and TRBJ2-2, with D perhaps TRBD1 (5 bases). Looked up from germline, CDR1 is SGDLS and CDR2 is YYNGEE. Trimming stripped 0 bases from V and 6 bases from J, with 18 bases between. CDR3 length: 17 residues. The CDR3 loop reads CASSVVSSQVVSGELFF. The CDR3 nucleotides are TGTGCCAGCAGCGTAGTCTCGTCACAGGTGGTGTCCGGGGAGCTGTTTTTT.

Many counts were recorded for this clonotype. This sequence joins TRBV20-1 and TRBJ1-1, with 9 bases lining up with TRBD1. J was trimmed by 1 base and V by 4 bases; bases with no gene match: 4. In germline, CDR1 is DFQATT, CDR2 SNEGSKA (reference sequence). This CDR3 comprises 14 residues. CDR3 protein: CSATTGQGNTEAFF. DNA of the CDR3: TGCAGTGCTACAACGGGACAGGGGAACACTGAAGCTTTCTTT.

This clonotype occurred many times. The J gene is TRBJ1-5, the V gene TRBV25-1; D gene uncertain. The V and J ends lost 9 bases and 4 bases respectively, with 10 bases between them. The CDR3 runs to 12 residues. CDR1 is MGHDK and CDR2 is SYGVNS in the germline V gene. This CDR3 is CASRDGNQPQHF. The CDR3 nucleotides are TGTGCCAGTAGAGACGGGAATCAGCCCCAGCATTTT.

This clonotype appeared many times. The rearrangement joins TRBV6-4 to TRBJ1-2, with 9 bases fitting TRBD1. This CDR3 region has 16 residues. Germline V gene lookup returns CDR1 MRHNA and CDR2 SNTAGT. With V trimmed by 6 bases and J by 8 bases, 16 bases remained unmatched. CDR3 DNA sequence: TGTGCCAGCAGGCCCCTTCCGGGGACAGGGCTCAGGGGCTACACCTTC. This sequence encodes CASRPLPGTGLRGYTF.

This clonotype appeared a few times. V and J are TRBV7-9 and TRBJ2-7; tentatively, D is TRBD2 (6 bases). Germline V lookup: CDR1 SEHNR, CDR2 FQNEAQ (reference sequence). CDR3 length: 14 residues. Trimming cost V 5 bases and J 0 bases, with 11 bases left between them. The CDR3 spells CASSGGTTSYEQYF. The CDR3 DNA follows: TGTGCCAGCAGCGGAGGGACCACCTCCTACGAGCAGTACTTC.

This clonotype showed up just a few times. The genes are TRBV12-3 or TRBV12-4 and TRBJ1-1, with D possibly being TRBD1 (6 bases). V was cut by 2 bases and J by 1 base, with 20 bases left in between. The CDR3 runs to 18 residues. The CDR3 protein is CASSLSARGLIPNTEAFF. The CDR3, as DNA: TGTGCCAGCAGTTTATCGGCCAGGGGTTTAATCCCGAACACTGAAGCTTTCTTT.

The CDR3 here is CSAGRRDSKNIQYF. CDR3 in DNA: TGCAGTGCTGGCCGAAGGGATTCCAAAAACATTCAGTACTTC. V usage is TRBV20-1 and J usage is TRBJ2-4, with D unresolved. This CDR3 is built from 14 residues. Trimming took off 5 bases at V and 2 bases at J, with 13 bases between the two ends. CDR1 and CDR2 (germline): DFQATT, SNEGSKA (reference sequence).

The chain uses TRBV3-1 and TRBJ2-7; tentative D call: TRBD2 (5 bases). V lost 4 bases and J 5 bases, leaving 15 bases between the germline ends. Germline loops: CDR1 LGHDT, CDR2 YNNKEL (reference sequence). This CDR3 region has 14 residues. CDR3 nucleotides: TGTGCCAGCAGCCGGAAGGACGCTAGCCACGAGCAGTACTTC. Its protein product is CASSRKDASHEQYF.

A remark on this clonotype: One junction end disagrees with the germline gene, perhaps due to a read error. The V and J genes are TRBV11-1 and TRBJ2-7, with TRBD1 matching 8 bases. The germline CDR1 and CDR2 sequences are SGHAT and FQDESV (reference sequence). There are 13 residues in the CDR3. The CDR3 nucleotides read TGCGCCAGCAGCCACGGGGGACAGGACGAGCAGTACTTC. It is translated as CASSHGGQDEQYF.

This clonotype was recorded many times. The gene calls are TRBV30 and TRBJ1-1; D unresolved. Looked up from germline, CDR1 is GTSNPN and CDR2 is SVGIG (reference sequence). The CDR3 length is 13 residues. V shed 4 bases and J shed 0 bases, with 9 bases lying between them. CDR3 in DNA: TGTGCCTGGACCAAGGGATTGAACACTGAAGCTTTCTTT. Translation: CAWTKGLNTEAFF.

This clonotype was recorded many times. The rearrangement links TRBV6-5 to TRBJ2-7, with 7 bases lining up with TRBD1. Germline CDR1 reads MNHEY; CDR2 reads SVGAGI. The V and J ends lost 0 bases and 6 bases, in that order; junction bases with no gene match: 5. The CDR3 contains 14 residues. CDR3 DNA: TGTGCCAGCAGTTACTCGAGACAGGGTGGCGAGCAGTACTTC. Translation: CASSYSRQGGEQYF.

This clonotype was counted at least ten times. The genes are TRBV12-3 or TRBV12-4 and TRBJ1-5; 10 positions agree with TRBD1. The CDR3 spans 14 residues. After removal of 6 bases from V and 5 bases from J, the junction contained 4 bases not matched to a gene. The CDR3 sequence: CASRGTGDDQPQHF. Here the CDR3 DNA reads TGTGCCAGCAGAGGGACAGGGGACGATCAGCCCCAGCATTTT.

This clonotype was seen only a few times. The chain recombines TRBV6-2 or TRBV6-3 with TRBJ2-7, with 8 bases identical to TRBD1. The germline gives CDR1 MNHEY, CDR2 SVGEGT. The CDR3 covers 16 residues. V lost 0 bases, J lost 2 bases, and 6 bases stayed unmatched. The CDR3 DNA reads TGTGCCAGCAGTTACTCCTCCCAGGGGGCTACCTACGAGCAGTACTTC. Its protein is CASSYSSQGATYEQYF.

With regard to this clonotype: Since a much larger clone is just one base distant, this may be a read error. The CDR3 here is CATSPQGQGSNQPQQF. CDR3 bases: TGTGCCACCAGCCCGCAGGGACAGGGTAGCAATCAGCCCCAGCAGTTT. The gene calls are TRBV15 and TRBJ1-5; 9 bases are a match to TRBD1. This CDR3 region has 16 residues. Germline V gene sequence: CDR1 LNHNV, CDR2 YYDKDF (reference sequence).

The sample holds one count of this clonotype. This sequence may be a read error, since a much larger clone differs from it by one base. The rearrangement joins TRBV5-1 to TRBJ1-1; D gene uncertain. Deletions cut 0 bases from V and 3 bases from J, with 15 bases between. This CDR3 region has 16 residues. Looked up from germline, CDR1 is SGHRS and CDR2 is YFSETQ. CDR3 in amino acids: CASSLAGEGKDTEAFF. The CDR3 nucleotides are TGCGCCAGCAGCTTGGCCGGGGAGGGTAAGGACACTGAAGCTTTCTTT. The complete variable domain, with remaining parts taken from reference TRBV5-1 and TRBJ1-1, reads KAGVTQTPRYLIKTRGQQVTLSCSPISGHRSVSWYQQTPGQGLQFLFEYFSETQRNKGNFPGRFSGRQFSNSRSEMNVSTLELGDSALYLCASSLAGEGKDTEAFFGQGTRLTVV.

V and J are TRBV20-1 and TRBJ1-2; TRBD1 aligns across 9 bases. The CDR3 is made up of 14 amino acids. J was trimmed by 7 bases and V by 0 bases; bases with no gene match: 6. Germline loops: CDR1 DFQATT, CDR2 SNEGSKA (reference sequence). The CDR3 sequence is CSAREGTGSAGYTF. The DNA of the CDR3 is TGCAGTGCTAGAGAAGGGACAGGGTCCGCTGGCTACACCTTC.

This clonotype was found many times. DNA of the CDR3: TGTGCCAGTAGCTGGGCAGACTCCTACGAGCAGTACTTC. Its protein is CASSWADSYEQYF. The chain recombines TRBV19 with TRBJ2-7; D gene ambiguous. There are 13 residues in the CDR3. V lost 6 bases and J 0 bases, leaving 9 bases between the germline ends. Germline V gives CDR1 LNHDA, CDR2 SQIVND (reference sequence).

This clonotype was detected ten times or more. This rearrangement joins TRBV6-1 to TRBJ2-5, with 9 positions matching TRBD2. V shed 6 bases, J shed 5 bases, and the junction held 4 bases outside the gene matches. The CDR3 is 13 residues long. Looked up from germline, CDR1 is MNHNS and CDR2 is SASEGT. CDR3 DNA sequence: TGTGCCAGCAGGCGGGGGGGCGGGGAGACCCAGTACTTC. It codes for CASRRGGGETQYF.

This clonotype was found many times. This chain uses TRBV20-1 with TRBJ1-1; D possibly corresponds to TRBD1 (5 bases). The germline CDR1 and CDR2 sequences are DFQATT and SNEGSKA (reference sequence). The CDR3 extends over 13 amino acids. Deletions cut 6 bases from V and 0 bases from J, with 11 bases between. Here the CDR3 DNA reads TGCAGTGCATCCGACAGACTGAACACTGAAGCTTTCTTT. Translated: CSASDRLNTEAFF.

The V call is TRBV6-2 or TRBV6-3, the J call TRBJ1-5; maybe TRBD1 (6 bases). The V end was cut by 4 bases, the J end by 0 bases, with 13 bases between. The CDR3 is 16 amino acids. CDR1 and CDR2 from the germline V gene are MNHEY and SVGEGT. The chain's CDR3 is CASSSLDRTSNQPQHF. The DNA for the CDR3 is TGTGCCAGCAGTTCCCTCGACAGGACTAGCAATCAGCCCCAGCATTTT.

This clonotype was seen many times. This chain uses TRBV5-1 with TRBJ1-1, with D perhaps TRBD1 (6 bases). CDR3 length: 16 amino acids. The V gene's germline CDR1 is SGHRS and CDR2 YFSETQ. Trimming removed 0 bases at V and 1 base at J, with 13 bases between. The CDR3 DNA sequence: TGCGCCAGCAGCTTGGTTGTGTCAGGGGCGAACACTGAAGCTTTCTTT. This translates into CASSLVVSGANTEAFF.

The V call is TRBV3-1, the J call TRBJ2-7, with D perhaps TRBD1 (5 bases). The germline V and J ends were trimmed by 1 base and 7 bases, with 11 bases remaining between them. CDR1 is LGHDT, CDR2 YNNKEL, per germline (reference sequence). CDR3 length: 13 amino acids. CDR3 amino acids: CASSQVGPSEQYF. In nucleotides, the CDR3 is TGTGCCAGCAGCCAAGTGGGGCCGAGTGAGCAGTACTTC.

This clonotype was seen many times. J is TRBJ1-2 and V is TRBV7-2, with a weak D call TRBD1 (5 bases). Germline CDR1 SGHTA, CDR2 FQGNSA. The V and J ends lost 5 bases and 7 bases respectively, with 11 bases between them. This CDR3 is 12 amino acids long. The CDR3 sequence: CASSQGTFGYTF. DNA for the CDR3: TGTGCCAGCAGCCAAGGGACTTTTGGCTACACCTTC. Complete variable domain (other parts from reference TRBV7-2 and TRBJ1-2): GAGVSQSPSNKVTEKGKDVELRCDPISGHTALYWYRQSLGQGLEFLIYFQGNSAPDKSGLPSDRFSAERTGGSVSTLTIQRTQQEDSAVYLCASSQGTFGYTFGSGTRLTVV.

This clonotype was counted at least ten times. The chain is built from TRBV28 and TRBJ2-5; 9 bases fit TRBD2. The V gene end was trimmed by 3 bases and the J gene end by 2 bases; junction bases not matched to a gene: 4. Germline V gives CDR1 MDHEN, CDR2 SYDVKM. The CDR3 runs 15 residues. The CDR3 spells CASSFRLAEQETQYF. CDR3 sequence (DNA): TGTGCCAGCAGTTTTCGACTAGCGGAACAAGAGACCCAGTACTTC.

This clonotype occurred many times. This chain links TRBV6-2 or TRBV6-3 with TRBJ2-2, with D hard to call. The ends were cut back, 2 bases at V and 3 bases at J, with 7 bases in the middle. Germline loops: CDR1 MNHEY, CDR2 SVGEGT. This CDR3 comprises 14 residues. CDR3 DNA sequence: TGTGCCAGCAGTTACACCGAGGACACCGGGGAGCTGTTTTTT. Residues: CASSYTEDTGELFF.